A single TCR beta chain is shown here with its context. Original analysis: Reference gene primer amplification gave nucleated cell count estimates. The table came from immunoSEQ multiplex PCR; TCRdb's copy has only in-frame clones and leaves some out. V and J calls plus clone size are reproduced from that table; the DNA served to infer D and trimming. The sample carries about 73,000 clones, around four fifths recorded once. The source of the sample is a study of blood T cell repertoires in COVID-19. Study-level background: T cells, B-cell-depleted T cells, or PBMCs provided the cDNA or gDNA that served as material.

V dropped 3 bases and J dropped 14; count of bases not matched to a gene: 6. Germline CDR1 MGHRA, CDR2 YSYEKL. CDR3 length: 12 amino acids. Sequencing input: peripheral blood. The rearrangement joins TRBV4-1 to TRBJ1-2; 10 nucleotides line up with TRBD1. The sequence was collected from a woman aged 55-69 years with acute or convalescent COVID-19. The CDR3 reads CASSHGTGVLTF. The DNA for the CDR3 is TGCGCCAGCAGCCACGGGACAGGGGTTTTAACCTTC.